This TCR beta chain was retrieved from a study of Ad26.COV2.S vaccination and SARS-CoV-2 variants. Clones were sequenced by immunoSEQ multiplex PCR, and TCRdb holds only the in-frame ones, with some missing. The table shows approximately 340,000 clones, with around 84% occurring only once. Germline loops: CDR1 SNHLY, CDR2 FYNNEI. The CDR3 extends over 11 amino acids. V was shortened by 8 bases and J by 3 bases, with 7 bases between the two germline ends. Treatment specified: 15 to 20 received Ad26.COV2.S at low or high dose, single or two shots; about 5 received placebo; per-sample allocation not given. The investigators took samples on day 63 after the first vaccine or placebo injection. Vaccination used an Ad26 vector expressing Wuhan-strain SARS-CoV-2 spike.

The sample consisted of peripheral blood, taken in a trial of Ad26.COV2.S vaccine versus placebo. The chain uses TRBV2 and TRBJ1-1; D gene ambiguous. The receptor was isolated from a person aged 18 to 59 who received the Ad26.COV2.S COVID-19 vaccine or a placebo. The CDR3 nucleotides read TGTGCCAGCCTGGTGGACACTGAAGCTTTCTTT. This translates into CASLVDTEAFF.